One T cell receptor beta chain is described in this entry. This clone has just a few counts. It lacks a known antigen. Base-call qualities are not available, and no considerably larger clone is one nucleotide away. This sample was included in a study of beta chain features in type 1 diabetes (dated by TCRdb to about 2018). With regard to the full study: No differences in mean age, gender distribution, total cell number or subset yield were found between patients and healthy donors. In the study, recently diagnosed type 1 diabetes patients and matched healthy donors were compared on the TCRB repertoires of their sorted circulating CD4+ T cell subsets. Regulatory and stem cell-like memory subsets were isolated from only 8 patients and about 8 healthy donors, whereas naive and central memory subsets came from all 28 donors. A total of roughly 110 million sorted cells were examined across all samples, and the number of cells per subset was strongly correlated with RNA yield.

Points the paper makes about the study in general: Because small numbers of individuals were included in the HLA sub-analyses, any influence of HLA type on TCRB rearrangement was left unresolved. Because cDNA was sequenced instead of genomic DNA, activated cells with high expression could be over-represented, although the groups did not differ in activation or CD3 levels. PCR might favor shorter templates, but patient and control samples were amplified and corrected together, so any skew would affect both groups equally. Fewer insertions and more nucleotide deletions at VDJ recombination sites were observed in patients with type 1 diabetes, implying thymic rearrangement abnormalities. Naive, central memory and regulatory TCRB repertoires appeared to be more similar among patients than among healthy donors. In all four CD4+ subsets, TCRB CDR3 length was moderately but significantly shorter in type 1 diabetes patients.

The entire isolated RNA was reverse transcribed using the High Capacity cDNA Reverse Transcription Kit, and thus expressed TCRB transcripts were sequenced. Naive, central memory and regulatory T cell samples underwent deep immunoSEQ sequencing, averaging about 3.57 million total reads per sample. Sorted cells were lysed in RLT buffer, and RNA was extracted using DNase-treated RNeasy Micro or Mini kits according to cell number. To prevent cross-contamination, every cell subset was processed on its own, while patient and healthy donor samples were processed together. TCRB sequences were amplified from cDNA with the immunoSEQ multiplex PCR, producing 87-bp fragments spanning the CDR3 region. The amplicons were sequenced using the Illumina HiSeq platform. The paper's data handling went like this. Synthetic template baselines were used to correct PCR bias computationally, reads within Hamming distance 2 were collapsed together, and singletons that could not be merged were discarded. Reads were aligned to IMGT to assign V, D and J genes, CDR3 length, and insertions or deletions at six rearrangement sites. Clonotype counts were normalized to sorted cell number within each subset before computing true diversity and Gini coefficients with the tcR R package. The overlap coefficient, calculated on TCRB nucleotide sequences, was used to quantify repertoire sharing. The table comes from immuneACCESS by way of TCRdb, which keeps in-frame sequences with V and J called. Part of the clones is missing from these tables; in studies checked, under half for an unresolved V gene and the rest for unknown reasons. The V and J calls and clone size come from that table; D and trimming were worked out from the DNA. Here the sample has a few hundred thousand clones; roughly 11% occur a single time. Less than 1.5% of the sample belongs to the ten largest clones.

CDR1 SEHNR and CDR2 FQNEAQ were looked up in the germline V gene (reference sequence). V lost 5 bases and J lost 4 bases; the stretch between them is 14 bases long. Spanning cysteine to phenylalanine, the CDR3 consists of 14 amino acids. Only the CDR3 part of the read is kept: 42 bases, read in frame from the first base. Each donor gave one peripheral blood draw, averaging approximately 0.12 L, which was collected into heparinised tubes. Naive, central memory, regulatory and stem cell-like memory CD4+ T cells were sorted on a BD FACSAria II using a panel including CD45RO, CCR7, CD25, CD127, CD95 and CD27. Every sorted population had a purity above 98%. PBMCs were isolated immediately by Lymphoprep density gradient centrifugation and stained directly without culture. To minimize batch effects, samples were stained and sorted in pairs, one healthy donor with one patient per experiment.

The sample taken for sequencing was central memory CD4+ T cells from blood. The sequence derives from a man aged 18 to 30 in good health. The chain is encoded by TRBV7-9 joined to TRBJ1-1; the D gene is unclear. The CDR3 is CASSNSRRGTEAFF. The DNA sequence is TGTGCCAGCAGCAATAGCCGACGGGGCACTGAAGCTTTCTTT.